The 6 T cell receptor beta chains in this list originate from one sample, sequenced in a study of cytomegalovirus exposure and HLA in healthy donors. Primers: 60 Vbeta forward and 13 Jbeta reverse. Sequencing was performed with immunoSEQ multiplex PCR; in TCRdb, only in-frame clones are kept and a portion is missing. Among about 120,000 clones listed, more than 65% were seen once. The material sequenced was PBMCs. These receptors all stem from a young man in good health and CMV-seropositive.

The V gene is TRBV19, the J gene TRBJ1-2; the match to TRBD1 covers 9 bases. V shed 6 bases and J 8 bases; nucleotides not matched to a gene: 10. The CDR3 has 14 amino acids. The germline V gene encodes CDR1 LNHDA and CDR2 SQIVND (reference sequence). The CDR3 is CASRNRGRSAGYTF. Here the CDR3 DNA reads TGTGCCAGTAGGAACAGGGGGCGTTCGGCGGGCTACACCTTC.

Here the CDR3 reads CASSETGQGLAREQYF. CDR3 in DNA: TGTGCCAGCAGCGAGACGGGACAGGGTCTGGCGCGCGAGCAGTACTTC. The chain carries TRBV9 and TRBJ2-7, with 9 nucleotides matching TRBD1. This CDR3 region has 16 residues. Trimming at V came to 3 bases and at J to 6 bases, leaving 13 bases not matched to a gene. The germline CDR1 and CDR2 sequences are SGDLS and YYNGEE.

In its sample, this clone was seen a few times. The V call is TRBV4-3, the J call TRBJ1-5; no firm D call. V lost 1 base and J 3 bases, leaving 7 bases between the germline ends. Germline V gene lookup returns CDR1 LGHNA and CDR2 YSLEER. CDR3 length equals 14 residues. The CDR3 DNA sequence: TGCGCCAGCAGCCAAGGCAGTAACAATCAGCCCCAGCATTTT. This codes for CASSQGSNNQPQHF.

The chain couples TRBV30 to TRBJ1-2; no clear D. The CDR3 is 11 residues long. Germline V lookup: CDR1 GTSNPN, CDR2 SVGIG (reference sequence). V was shortened by 4 bases and J by 4 bases, with 7 bases between the two germline ends. The DNA of the CDR3 is TGTGCCTGGAAGTCAGGCTATGGCTACACCTTC. It is translated as CAWKSGYGYTF.

In this sample, this clone turned up a few times. The chain carries TRBV7-9 and TRBJ1-1; D unresolved. Deletions cut 4 bases from V and 3 bases from J, with 12 bases between. Germline CDR1 is SEHNR and CDR2 is FQNEAQ (reference sequence). CDR3 length equals 14 residues. As DNA, the CDR3 is TGTGCCAGCAGCTCCGCTCCGAGGGACACTGAAGCTTTCTTT. Its translation is CASSSAPRDTEAFF.

J is TRBJ2-1 and V is TRBV10-3; 7 nucleotides agree with TRBD1. The V segment lost 5 bases and the J segment 8 bases; nucleotides outside the gene matches: 6. Germline V lookup: CDR1 ENHRY, CDR2 SYGVKD. The CDR3 covers 13 residues. CDR3 amino acids: CAISPTGADEQFF. CDR3 in DNA: TGTGCCATCAGTCCTACAGGGGCCGATGAGCAGTTCTTC.